This passage covers 29 T cell receptor beta chains from one sample sequenced in a study of vaccination effects on CD4 cells after COVID-19. Using immunoSEQ multiplex PCR, the repertoire was profiled, and TCRdb retains in-frame clones only, with some absent. Of 78,000 or so clones in the sample, 78% were seen once. These TCRs' antigens remain unknown. Prior to sequencing, the ViraFEST assay stimulated PBMC with viral peptide pools, which expanded the antigen-specific CD4+ T cells. Following an approximately 9-day culture, CD4+ T cells were purified. Vaccinees lacked prior SARS-CoV-2 infection and tested negative for nucleocapsid antibodies. The material sequenced was CD4+ T cells from PBMCs cultured with SARS-CoV-2 spike peptides, taken before COVID-19 vaccination. These receptors were taken from a human donor who received a COVID-19 vaccine.

V usage is TRBV7-2 and J usage is TRBJ2-3; D could derive from TRBD1 or TRBD2 (6 bases each). V was pared by 1 base and J by 0 bases, with 14 bases between. The CDR3 consists of 17 residues. Germline V gene lookup returns CDR1 SGHTA and CDR2 FQGNSA. Here the CDR3 reads CASSLVGGGTSTDTQYF. CDR3 coding DNA: TGTGCCAGCAGCTTAGTGGGGGGCGGGACTAGCACAGATACGCAGTATTTT.

This rearrangement joins TRBV4-1 to TRBJ1-5; D gene unclear. This CDR3 comprises 15 residues. Looked up from germline, CDR1 is MGHRA and CDR2 is YSYEKL. Trimming pared 1 base from V and 3 bases from J, leaving 10 bases between. In nucleotides, the CDR3 is TGCGCCAGCAGCCAAGTCGTACAGTCCAATCAGCCCCAGCATTTT. Translated, it gives CASSQVVQSNQPQHF.

This clone was counted between two and nine times. The chain recombines TRBV2 with TRBJ1-5; D not resolved. The CDR3 covers 13 residues. Germline loops: CDR1 SNHLY, CDR2 FYNNEI. V shed 8 bases and J shed 7 bases, with 15 bases lying between them. This chain's CDR3 is CASAFGVVQPQHF. The CDR3 nucleotides read TGTGCCAGCGCGTTCGGGGTTGTGCAGCCCCAGCATTTT.

CDR3 nucleotides: TGCGCCAGCAGTATAACTCTGGGAGATACGCAGTATTTT. This encodes CASSITLGDTQYF. The V gene is TRBV10-1, the J gene TRBJ2-3; no clear D. The CDR3 runs to 13 residues. Trimming took 5 bases from V and 5 from J, leaving 11 bases between them. The germline V gene encodes CDR1 WNHNN and CDR2 SYGVQD (reference sequence).

This rearrangement joins TRBV28 to TRBJ2-7; 7 bases fit TRBD1. From germline, CDR1 is MDHEN and CDR2 SYDVKM. Unmatched junction bases numbered 7, after V lost 7 bases and J lost 1 base. The CDR3 consists of 14 residues. The CDR3 loop reads CASTTGAYSYEQYV. CDR3 nucleotides: TGTGCCAGCACCACAGGGGCCTATTCCTACGAGCAGTACGTC.

This sequence joins TRBV10-2 and TRBJ2-1; TRBD2 aligns across 8 bases. This CDR3 spans 14 amino acids. The germline V gene has CDR1 WSHSY and CDR2 SAAADI. Germline trimming cut 6 bases from V and 9 bases from J; bases unmatched to any gene: 10. The CDR3 coding sequence is TGCGCCAGCAGAATTGGGACTAGTTCTGTTGAGCAGTTCTTC. Translating it yields CASRIGTSSVEQFF.

This chain joins TRBV6-5 and TRBJ2-5; D is undetermined. V lost 5 bases, J lost 7 bases, and 17 bases lay in between. The CDR3 is 14 amino acids. CDR1 is MNHEY, CDR2 SVGAGI, per germline. The CDR3 bases are TGTGCCAGCAGTAAGCTAACAAAACACGGGACCCAGTACTTC. Its protein is CASSKLTKHGTQYF.

The rearrangement links TRBV7-2 to TRBJ2-3; 7 bases line up with TRBD1. Germline V gene data show CDR1 as SGHTA and CDR2 as FQGNSA. J gave up 4 bases and V 3 bases, and 4 bases lay outside the gene matches. This CDR3 spans 14 amino acids. CDR3 coding DNA: TGTGCCAGCAGCTTTCCAGGGGGATCAGATACGCAGTATTTT. Encoded protein: CASSFPGGSDTQYF.

V gene TRBV29-1 combines with J gene TRBJ2-1, with D unresolved. Germline lookup yields CDR1 SQVTM and CDR2 ANQGSEA. V lost 8 bases and J 9 bases, leaving 14 bases between the germline ends. The CDR3 totals 11 residues. Written as DNA, the CDR3 is TGCAGCTCTCGGACGACTGGTGAGCAGTTCTTC. Its translation is CSSRTTGEQFF.

This clone was seen more than once but under ten times. The V and J genes are TRBV21-1 and TRBJ1-5. TRBV21-1 is a pseudogene. CDR3 length: 15 residues. DNA of the CDR3: TGTGCCAGCAGCAAGGCAGGGAGTGTTCGGCAGCCCCAGCATTTT. This encodes CASSKAGSVRQPQHF.

This clone was seen a single time. The chain joins TRBV30 to TRBJ1-4; 9 bases agree with TRBD1. Looked up from germline, CDR1 is GTSNPN and CDR2 is SVGIG (reference sequence). The CDR3 runs 18 residues. V lost 1 base to trimming and J lost 10 bases; unmatched junction nucleotides: 19. This CDR3 is CAWSAQRVSGQGGGKLFF. In nucleotides, the CDR3 is TGTGCCTGGAGTGCGCAGCGAGTTTCGGGACAGGGAGGAGGAAAACTGTTTTTT.

This chain links TRBV7-3 with TRBJ2-7; 13 nucleotides agree with TRBD2. This CDR3 spans 17 amino acids. The V gene's germline CDR1 is SGHTA and CDR2 FQGTGA. Unmatched junction bases numbered 12, after V lost 2 bases and J lost 8 bases. The CDR3: CASSLPGTSGELRQQYV. The CDR3 DNA reads as TGTGCCAGCAGCTTACCCGGGACTAGCGGGGAGCTACGACAGCAGTACGTC.

CDR3 in DNA: TGTGCCAGCAGTTGGGCTAGCGGGGGGAAGCAGTTCTTC. Amino acids: CASSWASGGKQFF. The chain carries TRBV12-3 or TRBV12-4 and TRBJ2-1; TRBD2 matches 11 bases. The trim removed 4 bases at V and 11 bases at J, leaving 4 bases unmatched. CDR3 size: 13 residues.

This rearrangement joins TRBV2 to TRBJ1-6; 10 nucleotides match TRBD1. The CDR3 totals 15 residues. V gave up 4 bases and J gave up 9 bases; unmatched junction bases: 6. CDR1 SNHLY and CDR2 FYNNEI come from the germline V gene. The CDR3 reads CASSGYGTGASPLHF. The DNA for the CDR3 is TGTGCCAGCAGTGGTTATGGGACAGGGGCTTCACCCCTCCACTTT.

The chain is built from TRBV10-1 and TRBJ2-2; no clear D. Germline V gene sequence: CDR1 WNHNN, CDR2 SYGVQD (reference sequence). The CDR3 totals 13 residues. The V gene lost 5 bases and the J gene lost 1 base, with 5 bases spanning the gap. The CDR3 DNA reads as TGCGCCAGCAGTCTAGGGAACACCGGGGAGCTGTTTTTT. Translation gives CASSLGNTGELFF.

The genes are TRBV6-5 and TRBJ2-3; D may be TRBD1 (6 bases). The CDR3 extends over 14 amino acids. Trimming removed 6 bases from V and 1 base from J, with 11 bases in between. The V gene's germline CDR1 is MNHEY and CDR2 SVGAGI. The CDR3 bases are TGTGCCAGCAGACAGGGTTGGGGCACAGATACGCAGTATTTT. Encoded protein: CASRQGWGTDTQYF.

The V call is TRBV28, the J call TRBJ2-2; D might be TRBD1 (6 bases). CDR1 is MDHEN, CDR2 SYDVKM, per germline. The CDR3 is 17 amino acids. V lost 2 bases and J 4 bases, leaving 17 bases between the germline ends. The CDR3 region is CASSLDELRGRTGELFF. The CDR3 DNA sequence: TGTGCCAGCAGTTTAGATGAACTCAGGGGACGCACCGGGGAGCTGTTTTTT.

V gene TRBV10-3 combines with J gene TRBJ2-7, with unresolved D. There are 11 residues in the CDR3. Germline V gene sequence: CDR1 ENHRY, CDR2 SYGVKD. Trimming removed 0 bases at V and 6 bases at J, with 3 bases between. CDR3: CAISESGEQYV. DNA of the CDR3: TGTGCCATCAGTGAGTCTGGCGAGCAGTACGTC.

This sequence joins TRBV29-1 and TRBJ2-3, with 10 bases that match TRBD1. Germline lookup yields CDR1 SQVTM and CDR2 ANQGSEA. The CDR3 covers 14 residues. The V segment lost 7 bases and the J segment 7 bases; nucleotides outside the gene matches: 11. Written as DNA, the CDR3 is TGCAGCGCGCTACCGGGACAGGGGCGGAATACGCAGTATTTT. This gives the protein CSALPGQGRNTQYF.

J is TRBJ1-5 and V is TRBV7-9; 7 nucleotides match TRBD1. Germline loops: CDR1 SEHNR, CDR2 FQNEAQ (reference sequence). The CDR3 covers 16 residues. The ends lost 5 bases at V and 0 bases at J; junction bases unmatched: 7. For the CDR3, the DNA is TGTGCCAGCAGCCCACAGGGGATTGGTAGCAATCAGCCCCAGCATTTT. Amino acid sequence: CASSPQGIGSNQPQHF.

The CDR3 sequence: CASSYSGLRGNTIYF. CDR3 bases: TGTGCCAGCAGTTACTCAGGGTTAAGAGGAAACACCATATATTTT. The chain employs TRBV6-5 and TRBJ1-3; D is ambiguous. This CDR3 has 15 residues. V was cut by 0 bases and J by 4 bases, with 10 bases left in between. Germline values: CDR1 MNHEY, CDR2 SVGAGI.

The chain is built from TRBV2 and TRBJ1-2, with D unclear. The CDR3 has 11 residues. Trimming took 6 bases from V and 7 from J, leaving 9 bases between them. CDR1 and CDR2 from the germline V gene are SNHLY and FYNNEI. The CDR3 sequence: CASRPSVGYTF. In DNA, the CDR3 is TGTGCCAGCAGGCCAAGCGTTGGCTACACCTTC.

This chain joins TRBV6-6 and TRBJ1-1; D is unclear. Germline V gene lookup returns CDR1 MNHNY and CDR2 SVGAGI (reference sequence). The CDR3 length is 12 residues. Between the trimmed V and J ends, which lost 6 bases and 1 base, there was a span of 6 bases. DNA of the CDR3: TGTGCCAGCAGGTTGGAGAACACTGAAGCTTTCTTT. Protein: CASRLENTEAFF.

The genes are TRBV18 and TRBJ2-2; D possibly corresponds to TRBD1 (5 bases). V lost 3 bases, J lost 2 bases, and 10 bases lay in between. Germline V gene sequence: CDR1 KGHSH, CDR2 LQKENI. CDR3 length: 15 residues. In DNA form, the CDR3 reads TGTGCCAGCTCACCGCAGCAGGGTAACACCGGGGAGCTGTTTTTT. Translating it yields CASSPQQGNTGELFF.

This chain joins TRBV5-5 and TRBJ1-1; 8 bases line up with TRBD1. The germline CDR1 and CDR2 sequences are SGHKS and YYEKEE (reference sequence). V trimming: 4 bases; J trimming: 4 bases; junction bases outside the gene matches: 9. This CDR3 is 15 amino acids long. CDR3 protein: CASSTGTGFSTEAFF. The CDR3 DNA reads TGTGCCAGCAGCACCGGGACAGGATTCTCCACTGAAGCTTTCTTT.

CDR3 in amino acids: CASSARGRPTNEKLFF. CDR3 DNA: TGTGCCAGCAGCGCTAGAGGACGGCCAACTAATGAAAAACTGTTTTTT. The gene calls are TRBV13 and TRBJ1-4; no clear D. Germline CDR1 is PRHDT and CDR2 is FYEKMQ (reference sequence). CDR3 size: 16 residues. With 5 bases removed from V and 0 bases from J, the gap between germline ends came to 13 bases.

The CDR3 loop is CASSEERVLSISGYTF. CDR3 DNA: TGTGCCAGCAGTGAGGAAAGGGTTCTGTCTATATCTGGCTACACCTTC. This chain connects TRBV6-1 to TRBJ1-2, with D uncertain. Trimming took off 3 bases at V and 7 bases at J, with 21 bases between the two ends. The CDR3 contains 16 residues. From germline, CDR1 is MNHNS and CDR2 SASEGT.

This sequence joins TRBV5-1 and TRBJ2-6; D uncertain. The V end lost 0 bases, the J end lost 4 bases, and 11 bases lay between the germline ends. The CDR3 loop spans 16 amino acids. Germline CDR1 SGHRS, CDR2 YFSETQ. The CDR3 is CASSLVGERGANVLTF. CDR3 coding DNA: TGCGCCAGCAGCTTGGTCGGTGAGAGGGGGGCCAACGTCCTGACTTTC.

J is TRBJ1-5 and V is TRBV7-9, with TRBD1 identical over 8 bases. There are 16 residues in the CDR3. V was pared by 1 base and J by 1 base, with 3 bases of the junction left unmatched. Germline-derived CDR1 and CDR2 are SEHNR and FQNEAQ (reference sequence). The CDR3 loop reads CASSLDRGGSNQPQHF. The CDR3 DNA reads as TGTGCCAGCAGCTTAGACAGGGGGGGGAGCAATCAGCCCCAGCATTTT.